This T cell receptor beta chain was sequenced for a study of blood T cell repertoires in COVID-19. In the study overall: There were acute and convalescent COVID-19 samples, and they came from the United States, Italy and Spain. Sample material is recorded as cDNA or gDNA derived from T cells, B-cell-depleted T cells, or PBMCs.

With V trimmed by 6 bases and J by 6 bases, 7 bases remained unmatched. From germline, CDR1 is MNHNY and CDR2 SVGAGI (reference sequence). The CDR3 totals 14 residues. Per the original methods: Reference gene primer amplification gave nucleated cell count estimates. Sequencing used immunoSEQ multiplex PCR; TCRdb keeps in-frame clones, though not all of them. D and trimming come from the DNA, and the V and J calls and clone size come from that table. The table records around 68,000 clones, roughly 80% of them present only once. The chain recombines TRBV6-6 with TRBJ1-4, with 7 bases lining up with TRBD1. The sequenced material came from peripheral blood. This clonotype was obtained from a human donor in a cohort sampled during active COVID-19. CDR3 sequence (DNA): TGTGCCAGCAGAAAACAGGGGTCCGATGAAAAACTGTTTTTT. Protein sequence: CASRKQGSDEKLFF.